The rows below give T cell receptor beta chains drawn from one sample of a study of technical replicates of blood from a handful of donors. Using immunoSEQ multiplex PCR, the repertoire was profiled, and TCRdb retains in-frame clones only, with some absent. This sample carries tens of thousands of clones, approximately 94% of them seen once, and the ten largest clones take about 0.38%. Sequencing used T cells isolated from PBMCs. The origin of the receptors is a human donor in good health. Each CDR3 is given with its conserved first and last residue. Fields, in order: D gene, CDR3 length, clone size, J gene, V gene, CDR3 DNA, CDR3 protein. D genes are given only for firm matches. Clone size is stated in some rows and not others, as once, few, many or a class when expanded.

TRBD2 17 NA TRBJ2-1 TRBV10-3 TGTGCCATCAGTGAGTCTGGAACTAGCGGGATAACCAATGAGCAGTTCTTC CAISESGTSGITNEQFF
TRBD1 15 NA TRBJ1-4 TRBV12-5 TGTGCTAGTGGTTTGGGCGACAGGGGGGACGAAAAACTGTTTTTT CASGLGDRGDEKLFF
TRBD1 15 NA TRBJ2-3 TRBV7-2 TGTGCCAGCAGCTCCGGACAGGGGGACACAGATACGCAGTATTTT CASSSGQGDTDTQYF
TRBD1 16 NA TRBJ2-7 TRBV6-5 TGTGCCAGCAGTTACTCGACAGGGCGGGTTACTTACGAGCAGTACTTC CASSYSTGRVTYEQYF
NA 13 NA TRBJ2-1 TRBV4-3 TGCGCCAGCAGCGGAGACAGCTCCAATGAGCAGTTCTTC CASSGDSSNEQFF
NA 14 NA TRBJ1-1 TRBV6-1 TGTGCCAGCGGAAGCCAGGGCATCAACACTGAAGCTTTCTTT CASGSQGINTEAFF
TRBD1 13 once TRBJ2-7 TRBV18 TGTGCCAGCCTACCGGGACAGGGAAACGAGCAGTACTTC CASLPGQGNEQYF
NA 13 NA TRBJ1-1 TRBV30 TGTGCCTGGGAGAAACAGGGCAACACTGAAGCTTTCTTT CAWEKQGNTEAFF
NA 15 NA TRBJ2-3 TRBV7-8 TGTGCCAGCAGAGGCTCCCCAGTTGGAGGAGATACGCAGTATTTT CASRGSPVGGDTQYF
NA 14 NA TRBJ1-5 TRBV19 TGTGCCAGTAGTACCCTTGACAGTAATCAGCCCCAGCATTTT CASSTLDSNQPQHF
TRBD1 15 NA TRBJ1-4 TRBV7-9 TGTGCCAGCAGGCGCTTAGGACAGGGAGAGGAAAAACTGTTTTTT CASRRLGQGEEKLFF
NA 14 NA TRBJ1-5 TRBV27 TGTGCCAGCAGTTTATCGGTGGGCAAGGAGCCCCAGCATTTT CASSLSVGKEPQHF
NA 14 NA TRBJ2-7 TRBV5-5 TGTGCCAGCAGCTTTAGCGGACTTGCCTACGAGCAGTACTTC CASSFSGLAYEQYF
TRBD2 17 NA TRBJ2-3 TRBV5-8 TGTGCCAGCAGCTTTAGGCTAGCGGGAGGAGGCACAGATACGCAGTATTTT CASSFRLAGGGTDTQYF
TRBD1 12 NA TRBJ1-2 TRBV27 TGTGCCAGCAGGCGGACAGGTGGTGGCTACACCTTC CASRRTGGGYTF
NA 15 NA TRBJ2-4 TRBV23-1 TGCGCCAGCAGTCACCCTACCGGCAGGTGGGACATTCAGTACTTC CASSHPTGRWDIQYF
NA 15 NA TRBJ2-7 TRBV6-1 TGTGCCAGCAGTGAATCCACAGGAGTCTCCTACGAGCAGTACTTC CASSESTGVSYEQYF
TRBD1 14 NA TRBJ1-2 TRBV6-1 TGTGCCAGCAGTGAAAGGGACAGGGTCTCTGGCTACACCTTC CASSERDRVSGYTF
NA 19 NA TRBJ2-3 TRBV7-3 TGTGCCAGCAGCTTAACAGGGGGGGGTTCACGCATTTACACAGATACGCAGTATTTT CASSLTGGGSRIYTDTQYF
TRBD2 16 NA TRBJ2-5 TRBV4-1 TGCGCCAGCAGCCGGGAAACTAGCGGGAGTTGGGAGACCCAGTACTTC CASSRETSGSWETQYF
NA 15 NA TRBJ2-2 TRBV18 TGTGCCAGCTCACCACGACACGGGGGTTCCGGGGAGCTGTTTTTT CASSPRHGGSGELFF
NA 14 NA TRBJ2-5 TRBV13 TGTGCCAGCAGCTTTGGGGGGTTACAAGAGACCCAGTACTTC CASSFGGLQETQYF
NA 15 once TRBJ1-2 TRBV7-2 TGTGCCAGCAGCCCCGTGGGGGCAAGGGGCCATGGCTACACCTTC CASSPVGARGHGYTF
NA 15 NA TRBJ2-7 TRBV19 TGTGCCAGTAGTACCGTGGAGGGACCTGCCTACGAGCAGTACTTC CASSTVEGPAYEQYF
NA 15 once TRBJ2-7 TRBV11-2 TGTGCCAGCAGCTTATCGTGGGGAGTGGCCTACGAGCAGTACTTC CASSLSWGVAYEQYF
NA 14 NA TRBJ1-2 TRBV6-1 TGTGCCAGCAGTGAACCCCCAAGGGGATCGGGCTACACCTTC CASSEPPRGSGYTF
NA 16 NA TRBJ2-7 TRBV28 TGTGCCAGCAGTACTATTAGGAGTGGGGCAGGGTTCGAGCAGTACTTC CASSTIRSGAGFEQYF
NA 13 NA TRBJ1-2 TRBV7-9 TGTGCCAGCAGCTACCGGGACATCTATGGCTACACCTTC CASSYRDIYGYTF
NA 16 NA TRBJ1-1 TRBV2 TGTGCCAGCAGTGAGGGACAAATGTTCATGAACACTGAAGCTTTCTTT CASSEGQMFMNTEAFF
NA 14 once TRBJ2-7 TRBV6-1 TGTGCCAGCAGTGTAGGACAGAGCTCCTACGAGCAGTACTTC CASSVGQSSYEQYF
NA 15 NA TRBJ2-1 TRBV30 TGTGCCTGGAGTGTACGATTGGCACAGGATAATGAGCAGTTCTTC CAWSVRLAQDNEQFF
TRBD2 16 NA TRBJ2-3 TRBV5-4 TGTGCCAGCAGCGCAGATCTAGCGGTGGGCACAGATACGCAGTATTTT CASSADLAVGTDTQYF
NA 16 once TRBJ1-1 TRBV6-6 TGTGCCAGCAGTTACCCTACCTACAGGGACAACACTGAAGCTTTCTTT CASSYPTYRDNTEAFF
NA 14 once TRBJ1-1 TRBV6-5 TGTGCCAGCAGTTTCAGCCGGGCCCAGGGGAAGGCTTTCTTT CASSFSRAQGKAFF
NA 14 NA TRBJ2-7 TRBV11-3 TGTGCCAGCAGCTTCGGACCGGACAGCCACGAGCAGTACTTC CASSFGPDSHEQYF
TRBD1 16 NA TRBJ2-2 TRBV11-2 TGTGCCAGCAGCCTAAGCCGGGACAGAGATACCGGGGAGCTGTTTTTT CASSLSRDRDTGELFF
NA 14 NA TRBJ1-3 TRBV11-2 TGTGCCAGCAGCTTAGTCCGAGGACAGTCAGTAACGGATTTT CASSLVRGQSVTDF
NA 15 NA TRBJ1-2 TRBV14 TGTGCCAGCAGCCAGGAGATATTCAACGTCTATGGCTACACCTTC CASSQEIFNVYGYTF
NA 13 once TRBJ1-2 TRBV14 TGTGCCAGCAAAGGAACAGAACGATATGGCTACACCTTC CASKGTERYGYTF
NA 15 NA TRBJ2-3 TRBV7-8 TGTGCCAGCAGCTCCCTGAGGGTTAACACAGATACGCAGTATTTT CASSSLRVNTDTQYF
NA 15 NA TRBJ1-1 TRBV7-2 TGTGCCAGCAGCTTAGGCGGGGCGTCGGGCACTGAAGCTTTCTTT CASSLGGASGTEAFF
NA 14 few TRBJ2-5 TRBV7-3 TGTGCCAGCAGCTGTCGGGACTACCAAGAGACCCAGTACTTC CASSCRDYQETQYF
NA 14 NA TRBJ1-2 TRBV5-6 TGTGCCAGCAGCTTGGAGACTTCTACGGGGGGCTACACCTTC CASSLETSTGGYTF
TRBD2 19 NA TRBJ2-3 TRBV7-2 TGTGCCAGCAGCCGAAGGAGGACTAGCGGGAGGGAAAACACAGATACGCAGTATTTT CASSRRRTSGRENTDTQYF